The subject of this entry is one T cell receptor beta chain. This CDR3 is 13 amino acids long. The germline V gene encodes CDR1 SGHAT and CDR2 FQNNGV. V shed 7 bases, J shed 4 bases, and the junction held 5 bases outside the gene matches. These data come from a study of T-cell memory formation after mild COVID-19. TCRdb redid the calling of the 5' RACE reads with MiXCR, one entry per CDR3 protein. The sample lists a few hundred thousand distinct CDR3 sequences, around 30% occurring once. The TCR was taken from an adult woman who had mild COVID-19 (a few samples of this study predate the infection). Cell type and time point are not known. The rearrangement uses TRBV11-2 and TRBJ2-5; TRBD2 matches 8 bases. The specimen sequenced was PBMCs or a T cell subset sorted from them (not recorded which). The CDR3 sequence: CASKRGQRETQYF. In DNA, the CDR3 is TGTGCCAGCAAGCGGGGGCAACGAGAGACCCAGTACTTC.